The source of this TCR beta chain is a study of OX40 agonist ivuxolimab in advanced cancers. V lost 5 bases, J lost 0 bases, and 10 bases lay in between. This CDR3 is 14 amino acids long. Looked up from germline, CDR1 is ENHRY and CDR2 is SYGVKD. A word on this clone: Its cognate antigen is unknown.

Sequenced by immunoSEQ multiplex PCR; TCRdb stores in-frame clones only, minus some. The sample holds some 10,000 clones, roughly 80% seen once. General study points: The CD4+ and CD8+ T cells in the blood had expanded clonally by week 6 at 0.1 to 3.0 mg/kg.

This chain uses TRBV10-3 with TRBJ1-1, with D tentatively TRBD1 (6 bases). The sample consisted of CD4+ or CD8+ T cells sorted from blood, taken in a trial of the OX40 agonist ivuxolimab. This TCR came from an adult with an advanced solid tumor such as melanoma, head and neck, liver or kidney cancer. The CDR3 nucleotides read TGTGCCATCAGTCTAGGGGGAATGAACACTGAAGCTTTCTTT. Translating it yields CAISLGGMNTEAFF.